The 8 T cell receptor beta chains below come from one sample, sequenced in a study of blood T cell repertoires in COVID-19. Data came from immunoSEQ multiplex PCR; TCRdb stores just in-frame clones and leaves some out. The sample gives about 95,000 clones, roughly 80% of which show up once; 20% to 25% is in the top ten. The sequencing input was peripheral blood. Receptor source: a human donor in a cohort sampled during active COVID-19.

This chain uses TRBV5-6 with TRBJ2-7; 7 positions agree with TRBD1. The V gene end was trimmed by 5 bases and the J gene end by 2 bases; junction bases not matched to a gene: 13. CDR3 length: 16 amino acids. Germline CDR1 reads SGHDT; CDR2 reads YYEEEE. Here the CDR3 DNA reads TGTGCCAGCAGGAGAGGGACAGTCGGACCGACCTACGAGCAGTACTTC. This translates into CASRRGTVGPTYEQYF. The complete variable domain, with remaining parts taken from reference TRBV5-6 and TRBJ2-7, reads DAGVTQSPTHLIKTRGQQVTLRCSPKSGHDTVSWYQQALGQGPQFIFQYYEEEERQRGNFPDRFSGHQFPNYSSELNVNALLLGDSALYLCASRRGTVGPTYEQYFGPGTRLTVT.

The CDR3, as DNA: TGTGCCAGCAGTTTAATAGAGAGGCGCTCTGAAGCTTTCTTT. Amino acid sequence: CASSLIERRSEAFF. The V gene is TRBV28, the J gene TRBJ1-1; D gene ambiguous. Trimming stripped 2 bases from V and 6 bases from J, with 13 bases between. The CDR3 runs 14 residues. Germline-derived CDR1 and CDR2 are MDHEN and SYDVKM. Using reference TRBV28 and TRBJ1-1 for the parts outside the CDR3, the full variable domain is DVKVTQSSRYLVKRTGEKVFLECVQDMDHENMFWYRQDPGLGLRLIYFSYDVKMKEKGDIPEGYSVSREKKERFSLILESASTNQTSMYLCASSLIERRSEAFFGQGTRLTVV.

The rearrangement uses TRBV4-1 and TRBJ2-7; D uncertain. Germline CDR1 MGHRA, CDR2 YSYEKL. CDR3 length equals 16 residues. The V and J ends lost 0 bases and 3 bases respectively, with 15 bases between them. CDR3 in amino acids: CASSQESTTWSYEQYF. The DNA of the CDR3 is TGCGCCAGCAGCCAAGAATCTACTACCTGGAGCTACGAGCAGTACTTC.

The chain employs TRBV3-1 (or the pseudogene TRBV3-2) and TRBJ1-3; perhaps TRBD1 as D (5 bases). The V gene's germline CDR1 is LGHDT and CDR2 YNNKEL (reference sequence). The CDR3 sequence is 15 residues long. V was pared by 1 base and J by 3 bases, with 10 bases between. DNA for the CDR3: TGTGCCAGCAGCCAAGCTGGTACAGGTGGAAACACCATATATTTT. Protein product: CASSQAGTGGNTIYF.

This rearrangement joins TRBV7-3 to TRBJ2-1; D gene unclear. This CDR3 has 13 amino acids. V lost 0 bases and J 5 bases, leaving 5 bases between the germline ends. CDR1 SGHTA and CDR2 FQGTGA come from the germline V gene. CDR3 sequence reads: CASSLTSDNEQFF. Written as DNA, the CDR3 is TGTGCCAGCAGCTTAACTAGTGACAATGAGCAGTTCTTC.

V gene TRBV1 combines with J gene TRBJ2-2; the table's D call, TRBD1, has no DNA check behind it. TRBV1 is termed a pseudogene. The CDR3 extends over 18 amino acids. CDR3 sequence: CTSSQDQNRGQNTGELFF. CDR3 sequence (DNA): TGCACCAGCAGCCAAGATCAAAACAGGGGGCAGAACACCGGGGAGCTGTTTTTT.

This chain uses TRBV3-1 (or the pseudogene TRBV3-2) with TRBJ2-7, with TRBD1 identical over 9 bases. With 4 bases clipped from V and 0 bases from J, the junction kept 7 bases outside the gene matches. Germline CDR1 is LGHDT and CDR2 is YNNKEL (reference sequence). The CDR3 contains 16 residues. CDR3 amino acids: CASSPSDRGSSYEQYF. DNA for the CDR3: TGTGCCAGCAGCCCTTCGGACAGGGGCAGCTCCTACGAGCAGTACTTC.

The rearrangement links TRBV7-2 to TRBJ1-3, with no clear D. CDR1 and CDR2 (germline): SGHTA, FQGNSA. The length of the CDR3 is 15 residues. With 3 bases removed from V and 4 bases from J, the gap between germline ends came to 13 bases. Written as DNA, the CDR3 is TGTGCCAGCAGCTTGAACCGCGTACCGGGAAACACCATATATTTT. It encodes CASSLNRVPGNTIYF.